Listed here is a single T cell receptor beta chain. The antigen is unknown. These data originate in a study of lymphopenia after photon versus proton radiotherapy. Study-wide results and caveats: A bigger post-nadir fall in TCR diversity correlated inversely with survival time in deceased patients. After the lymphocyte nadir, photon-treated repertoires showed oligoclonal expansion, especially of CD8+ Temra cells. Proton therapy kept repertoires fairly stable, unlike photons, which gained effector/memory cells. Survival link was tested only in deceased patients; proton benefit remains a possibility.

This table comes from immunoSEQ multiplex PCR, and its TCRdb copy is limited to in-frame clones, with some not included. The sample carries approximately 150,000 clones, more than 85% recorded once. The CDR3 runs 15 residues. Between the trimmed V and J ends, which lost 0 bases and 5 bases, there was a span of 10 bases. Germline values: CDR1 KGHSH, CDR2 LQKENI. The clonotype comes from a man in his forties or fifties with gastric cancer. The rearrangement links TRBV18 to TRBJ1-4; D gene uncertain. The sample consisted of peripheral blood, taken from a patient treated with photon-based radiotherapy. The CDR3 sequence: CASSPPIRSNEKLFF. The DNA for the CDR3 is TGTGCCAGCTCACCACCGATTCGATCAAATGAAAAACTGTTTTTT.